This T cell receptor beta chain was sequenced for a study of OX40 agonist ivuxolimab in advanced cancers. Whole-study context: Patients got intravenous ivuxolimab at 0.01 to 10 mg/kg every 2 weeks. Mean age approximately 66 years, range 23 to 79; 82.7% male. Under the entry rules, prior anti-PD-1, anti-PD-L1 or anti-CTLA-4 therapy was allowed, and 40% had some.

Profiled with immunoSEQ multiplex PCR; TCRdb holds only in-frame clones, not every one. This table holds tens of thousands of clones, 85% to 90% found once. The CDR3 length is 13 residues. The germline CDR1 and CDR2 sequences are MNHEY and SMNVEV (reference sequence). Trimming removed 6 bases at V and 4 bases at J, with 10 bases between. The chain is built from TRBV27 and TRBJ1-5, with no clear D. The origin of this receptor is an adult with an advanced solid tumor such as melanoma, head and neck, liver or kidney cancer. Sequences were derived from CD4+ or CD8+ T cells sorted from blood, sampled in a trial of the OX40 agonist ivuxolimab. The CDR3 here is CASRERRNQPQHF. CDR3 coding DNA: TGTGCCAGCAGGGAAAGGAGGAATCAGCCCCAGCATTTT.